Reported below is one T cell receptor (beta chain). Germline-derived CDR1 and CDR2 are KGHSH and LQKENI. V shed 0 bases, J shed 7 bases, and the junction held 8 bases outside the gene matches. The CDR3 spans 15 residues. This record belongs to a study of OX40 agonist ivuxolimab in advanced cancers. The overall study: Anti-PD-1, anti-PD-L1 or anti-CTLA-4 therapy given earlier was allowed, and roughly 38% had some.

This table comes from immunoSEQ multiplex PCR, and its TCRdb copy is limited to in-frame clones, with some not included. The table shows about 82,000 clones, with 75% to 90% occurring only once. The source of this sequence is an adult with an advanced solid tumor such as melanoma, head and neck, liver or kidney cancer. V usage is TRBV18 and J usage is TRBJ1-2; 7 nucleotides align to TRBD1. The source was CD4+ or CD8+ T cells sorted from blood, collected in a trial of the OX40 agonist ivuxolimab. CDR3 bases: TGTGCCAGCTCACCACCAATCACCGACAGGGCTGGCTACACCTTC. This encodes CASSPPITDRAGYTF.